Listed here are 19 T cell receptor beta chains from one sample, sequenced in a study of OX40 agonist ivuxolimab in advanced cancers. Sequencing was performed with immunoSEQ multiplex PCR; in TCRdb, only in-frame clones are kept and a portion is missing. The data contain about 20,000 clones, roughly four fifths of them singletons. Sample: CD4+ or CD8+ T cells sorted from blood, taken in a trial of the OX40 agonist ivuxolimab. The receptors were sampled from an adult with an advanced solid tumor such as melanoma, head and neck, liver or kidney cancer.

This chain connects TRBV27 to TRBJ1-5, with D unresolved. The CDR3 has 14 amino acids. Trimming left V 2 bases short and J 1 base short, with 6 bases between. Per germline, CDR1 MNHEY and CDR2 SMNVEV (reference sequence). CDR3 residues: CASSLHVSNQPQHF. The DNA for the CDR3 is TGTGCCAGCAGTTTACATGTCAGCAATCAGCCCCAGCATTTT.

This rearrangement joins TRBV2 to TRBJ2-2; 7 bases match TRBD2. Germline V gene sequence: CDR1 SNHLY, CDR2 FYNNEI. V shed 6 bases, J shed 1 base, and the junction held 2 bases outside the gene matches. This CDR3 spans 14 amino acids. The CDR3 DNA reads TGTGCCAGCAGGAAGCGGGGGAACACCGGGGAGCTGTTTTTT. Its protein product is CASRKRGNTGELFF. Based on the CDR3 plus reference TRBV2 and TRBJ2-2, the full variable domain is EPEVTQTPSHQVTQMGQEVILRCVPISNHLYFYWYRQILGQKVEFLVSFYNNEISEKSEIFDDQFSVERPDGSNFTLKIRSTKLEDSAMYFCASRKRGNTGELFFGEGSRLTVL.

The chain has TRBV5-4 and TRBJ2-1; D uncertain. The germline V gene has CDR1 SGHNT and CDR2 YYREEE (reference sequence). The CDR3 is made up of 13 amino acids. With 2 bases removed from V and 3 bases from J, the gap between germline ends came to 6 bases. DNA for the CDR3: TGTGCCAGCAGCTTCGCCGGCTACAATGAGCAGTTCTTC. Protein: CASSFAGYNEQFF.

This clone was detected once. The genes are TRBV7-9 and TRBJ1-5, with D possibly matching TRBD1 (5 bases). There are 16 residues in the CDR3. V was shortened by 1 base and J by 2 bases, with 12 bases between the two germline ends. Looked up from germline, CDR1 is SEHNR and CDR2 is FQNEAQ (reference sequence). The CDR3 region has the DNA TGTGCCAGCAGCTTAGTGGGTTCGGGGGGCAATCAGCCCCAGCATTTT. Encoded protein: CASSLVGSGGNQPQHF.

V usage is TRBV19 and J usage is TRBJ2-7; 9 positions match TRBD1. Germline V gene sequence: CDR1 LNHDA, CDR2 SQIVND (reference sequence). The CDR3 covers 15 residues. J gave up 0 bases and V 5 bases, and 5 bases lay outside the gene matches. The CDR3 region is CASSAGTGYSYEQYF. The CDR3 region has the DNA TGTGCCAGTAGTGCGGGGACAGGGTACTCCTACGAGCAGTACTTC. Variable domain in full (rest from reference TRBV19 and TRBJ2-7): DGGITQSPKYLFRKEGQNVTLSCEQNLNHDAMYWYRQDPGQGLRLIYYSQIVNDFQKGDIAEGYSVSREKKESFPLTVTSAQKNPTAFYLCASSAGTGYSYEQYFGPGTRLTVT.

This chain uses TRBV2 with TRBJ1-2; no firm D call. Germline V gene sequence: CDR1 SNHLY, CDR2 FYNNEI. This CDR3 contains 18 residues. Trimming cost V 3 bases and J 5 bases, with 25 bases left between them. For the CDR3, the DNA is TGTGCCAGCAGTGATTTTCCAAGTTTTTCGAGCCCCCATTATGGCTACACCTTC. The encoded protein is CASSDFPSFSSPHYGYTF.

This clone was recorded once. This chain's CDR3 is CASSTYQGSSYEQYF. The DNA of the CDR3 is TGTGCCAGCAGCACTTACCAGGGGAGCTCCTACGAGCAGTACTTC. The chain is built from TRBV7-9 and TRBJ2-7; TRBD1 is a possible D gene (6 bases). The CDR3 has 15 amino acids. V dropped 5 bases and J dropped 0 bases, with 14 bases sitting between them. Germline V lookup: CDR1 SEHNR, CDR2 FQNEAQ (reference sequence).

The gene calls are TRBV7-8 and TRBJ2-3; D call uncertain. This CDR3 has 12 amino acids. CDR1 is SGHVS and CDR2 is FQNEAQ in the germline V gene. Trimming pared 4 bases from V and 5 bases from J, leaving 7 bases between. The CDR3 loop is CASSSRGDTQYF. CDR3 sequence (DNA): TGTGCCAGCAGCTCCAGAGGAGATACGCAGTATTTT.

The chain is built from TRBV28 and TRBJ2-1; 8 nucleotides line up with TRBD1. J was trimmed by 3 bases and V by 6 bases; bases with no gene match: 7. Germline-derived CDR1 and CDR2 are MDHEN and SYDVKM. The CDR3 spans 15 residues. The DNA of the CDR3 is TGTGCCAGCAGCTACAGGGACAGGATCTACAATGAGCAGTTCTTC. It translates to CASSYRDRIYNEQFF.

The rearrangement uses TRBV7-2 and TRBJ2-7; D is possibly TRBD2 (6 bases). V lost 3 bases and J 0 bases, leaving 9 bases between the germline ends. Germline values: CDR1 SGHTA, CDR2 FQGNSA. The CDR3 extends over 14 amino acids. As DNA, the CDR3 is TGTGCCAGCAGCTTTAGCGGTAGCTCCTACGAGCAGTACTTC. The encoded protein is CASSFSGSSYEQYF.

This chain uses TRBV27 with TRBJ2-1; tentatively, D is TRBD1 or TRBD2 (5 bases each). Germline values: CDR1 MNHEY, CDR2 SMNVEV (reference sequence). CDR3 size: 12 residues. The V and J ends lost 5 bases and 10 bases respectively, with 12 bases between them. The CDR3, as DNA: TGTGCCAGCAGTCTCGGGACCGTCGAGCAGTTCTTC. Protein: CASSLGTVEQFF.

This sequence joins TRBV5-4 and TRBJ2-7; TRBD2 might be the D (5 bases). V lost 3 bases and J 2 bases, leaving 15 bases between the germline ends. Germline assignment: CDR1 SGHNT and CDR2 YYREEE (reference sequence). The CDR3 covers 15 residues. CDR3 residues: CASSYPASGPYEQYF. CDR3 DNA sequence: TGTGCCAGCAGCTATCCCGCGAGCGGCCCCTACGAGCAGTACTTC.

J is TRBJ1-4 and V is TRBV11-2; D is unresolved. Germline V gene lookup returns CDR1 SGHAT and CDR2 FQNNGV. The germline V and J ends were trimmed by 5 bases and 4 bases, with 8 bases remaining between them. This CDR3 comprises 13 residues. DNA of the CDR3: TGTGCCAGCAGCCCCACGGGTAATGAAAAACTGTTTTTT. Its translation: CASSPTGNEKLFF. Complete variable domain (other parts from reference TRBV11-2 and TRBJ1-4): EAGVAQSPRYKIIEKRQSVAFWCNPISGHATLYWYQQILGQGPKLLIQFQNNGVVDDSQLPKDRFSAERLKGVDSTLKIQPAKLEDSAVYLCASSPTGNEKLFFGSGTQLSVL.

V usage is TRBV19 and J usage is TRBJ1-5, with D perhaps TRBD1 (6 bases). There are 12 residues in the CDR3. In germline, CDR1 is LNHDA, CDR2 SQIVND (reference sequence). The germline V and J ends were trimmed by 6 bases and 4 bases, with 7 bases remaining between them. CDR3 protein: CASSQGNQPQHF. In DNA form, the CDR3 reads TGTGCCAGTAGCCAGGGGAATCAGCCCCAGCATTTT.

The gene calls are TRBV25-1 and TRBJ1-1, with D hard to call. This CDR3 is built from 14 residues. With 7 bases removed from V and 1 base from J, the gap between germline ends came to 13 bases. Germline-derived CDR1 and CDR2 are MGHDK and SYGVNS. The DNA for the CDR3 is TGTGCCAGCACAGCGCAGCTAAGGAACACTGAAGCTTTCTTT. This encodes CASTAQLRNTEAFF.

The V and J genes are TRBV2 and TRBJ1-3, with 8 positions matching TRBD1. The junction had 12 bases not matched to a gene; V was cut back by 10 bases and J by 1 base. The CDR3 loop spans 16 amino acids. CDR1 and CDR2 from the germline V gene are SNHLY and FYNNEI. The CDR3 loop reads CATPRPTGASGNTIYF. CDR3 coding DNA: TGTGCCACCCCGAGACCGACAGGGGCATCTGGAAACACCATATATTTT.

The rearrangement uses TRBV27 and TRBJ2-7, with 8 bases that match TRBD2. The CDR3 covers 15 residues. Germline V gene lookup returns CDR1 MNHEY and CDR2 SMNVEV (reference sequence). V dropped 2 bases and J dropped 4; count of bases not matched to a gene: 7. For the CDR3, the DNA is TGTGCCAGCAGTTTACGGGCGGGGGGACTATACGAGCAGTACTTC. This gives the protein CASSLRAGGLYEQYF.

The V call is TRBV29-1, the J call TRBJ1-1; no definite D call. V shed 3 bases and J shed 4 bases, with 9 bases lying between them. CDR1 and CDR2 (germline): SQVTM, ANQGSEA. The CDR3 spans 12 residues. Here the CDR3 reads CSVDPGGTEAFF. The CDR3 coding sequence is TGCAGCGTTGACCCGGGAGGCACTGAAGCTTTCTTT. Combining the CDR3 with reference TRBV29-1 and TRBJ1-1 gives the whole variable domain SAVISQKPSRDICQRGTSLTIQCQVDSQVTMMFWYRQQPGQSLTLIATANQGSEATYESGFVIDKFPISRPNLTFSTLTVSNMSPEDSSIYLCSVDPGGTEAFFGQGTRLTVV.

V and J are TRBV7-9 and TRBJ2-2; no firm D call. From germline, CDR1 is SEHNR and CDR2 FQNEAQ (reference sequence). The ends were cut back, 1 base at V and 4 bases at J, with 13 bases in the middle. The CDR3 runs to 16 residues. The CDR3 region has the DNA TGTGCCAGCAGCTTAGTCGCCCAGATGGGCACCGGGGAGCTGTTTTTT. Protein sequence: CASSLVAQMGTGELFF.